This is a list of T cell receptor beta chains from one sample in a study of glioma-infiltrating T cells. TCRdb reanalysed the multiplex PCR reads using MiXCR and keeps one entry per CDR3 protein. The sample has around 170,000 distinct CDR3 sequences; roughly two fifths are singletons. Sequences were obtained from glioma tissue, nonneoplastic brain tissue, or PBMCs (not recorded which). The receptor set was obtained from a human donor with low-grade glioma or glioblastoma, undergoing nonglioma brain surgery, or in good health (not recorded which). Both conserved end residues are part of each CDR3. A D gene is named only where the DNA matches it firmly. Where a row states a size, it is once, few, many or the class of an expanded clone; other rows omit it.

cdr3_aa cdr3_nt d_call v_call clone_size j_call
CASSQDRTGGINEQFF TGTGCCAGCAGCCAAGACCGGACAGGGGGAATCAATGAGCAGTTCTTC TRBD1 TRBV3-1 NA TRBJ2-1
CAWTQNNEQFF TGTGCCTGGACACAGAACAATGAGCAGTTCTTC NA TRBV30 NA TRBJ2-1
CASSAYTGLGSYEQYF TGTGCCAGCAGTGCTTATACGGGACTAGGGTCCTACGAGCAGTACTTC TRBD2 TRBV25-1 many TRBJ2-7
CARRGFDTKYF TGTGCCAGGAGGGGATTCGATACGAAGTATTTT NA TRBV27 NA TRBJ2-3
CASSWTSGRSNTGELFF TGTGCCAGCAGTTGGACTAGCGGGCGATCGAACACCGGGGAGCTGTTTTTT TRBD2 TRBV6-1 many TRBJ2-2
CASGLGDRTQQETQYF TGTGCTAGTGGTTTGGGTGACAGAACTCAACAGGAGACCCAGTACTTC NA TRBV12-5 NA TRBJ2-5
CSAPLPRGLDIQYF TGCAGTGCACCTCTCCCTAGGGGTTTGGACATTCAGTACTTC NA TRBV20-1 many TRBJ2-4
CSARSLTSLETQYF TGCAGTGCTAGAAGTCTTACTAGTTTGGAGACCCAGTACTTC NA TRBV20-1 many TRBJ2-5
CASSAGRQETQYF TGTGCCAGCAGTGCAGGTCGCCAAGAGACCCAGTACTTC NA TRBV2 NA TRBJ2-5
CASSSTDISGANVLTF TGTGCCAGCAGTTCCACGGATATCTCTGGGGCCAACGTCCTGACTTTC NA TRBV28 many TRBJ2-6
CAANPTGAGETQYF TGTGCCGCCAACCCAACAGGGGCGGGAGAGACCCAGTACTTC TRBD1 TRBV6-1 many TRBJ2-5
CASSPLTSSADTQYF TGTGCCAGCAGTCCCCTGACTAGCAGCGCAGATACGCAGTATTTT TRBD2 TRBV2 NA TRBJ2-3
CASSQDPRGSLYNEQFF TGCGCCAGCAGCCAAGATCCTAGAGGGAGCCTCTACAATGAGCAGTTCTTC NA TRBV4-1 NA TRBJ2-1
CASTPGGGYEQYF TGTGCCAGCACCCCAGGGGGGGGTTACGAGCAGTACTTC NA TRBV12-3/TRBV12-4 few TRBJ2-7
CASSERTLYEQYF TGTGCCAGCAGCGAAAGGACGCTCTACGAGCAGTACTTC NA TRBV6-1 many TRBJ2-7
CASSSTSVTPHEQFF TGTGCCAGCAGCTCTACTAGCGTCACCCCCCATGAGCAGTTCTTC TRBD2 TRBV7-9 NA TRBJ2-1
CASSYSSGTGSTYEQYF TGTGCCAGCAGTTACTCTTCCGGGACAGGGTCCACCTACGAGCAGTACTTC TRBD1 TRBV6-2/TRBV6-3 many TRBJ2-7
CASTSGTSRVTDTQYF TGTGCCAGCACCTCCGGGACTAGCAGAGTGACAGATACGCAGTATTTT TRBD2 TRBV12-3/TRBV12-4 few TRBJ2-3
CASSQNGGPYEQYF TGTGCCAGCAGTCAGAATGGGGGTCCCTACGAGCAGTACTTC NA TRBV2 NA TRBJ2-7
CASSQGGLAAYNEQFF TGTGCCAGCAGCCAAGGGGGACTAGCAGCTTACAATGAGCAGTTCTTC TRBD2 TRBV3-1 few TRBJ2-1
CASSSLYEQYF TGTGCCAGCAGTTCCCTCTACGAGCAGTACTTC NA TRBV6-1 many TRBJ2-7
CASSTTGRLDTEAFF TGTGCCAGCTCGACGACAGGGAGATTGGACACTGAAGCTTTCTTT TRBD1 TRBV18 NA TRBJ1-1
CASSTTELYEQYF TGTGCCAGCAGCACTACGGAGCTCTACGAGCAGTACTTC NA TRBV28 many TRBJ2-7
CASSRTAVDEQYF TGTGCCAGCAGCCGGACAGCTGTAGACGAGCAGTACTTC NA TRBV7-9 many TRBJ2-7
CASSSGTSSDEQYF TGTGCCAGCAGTTCCGGGACTAGTTCCGACGAGCAGTACTTC TRBD2 TRBV28 many TRBJ2-7
CASSTDRAEQYF TGTGCCAGCAGCACGGACAGGGCCGAGCAGTACTTC TRBD1 TRBV7-9 NA TRBJ2-7
CSATRGHQETQYF TGCAGTGCTACTAGGGGGCACCAAGAGACCCAGTACTTC TRBD1 TRBV20-1 many TRBJ2-5